Listed here are 29 T cell receptor beta chains from one sample, sequenced in a study of lung T cells in sarcoidosis with Löfgren's syndrome (dated 2017 in TCRdb). TCRdb shows the sequencer as Illumina MiSeq. The public reads were run again by TCRdb, first through fastp at Q25 and then through MiXCR, and only productive beta chains were kept. Every distinct CDR3 protein forms one entry, paired with its most common genes and DNA. The sample table holds about 63,000 distinct CDR3 sequences, of which 20% to 25% were seen once. About 2.3% of the sample goes to the ten largest clones. The sequencing sample was made of CD4+ T cells from PBMCs. These receptors came from a human donor with sarcoidosis (Löfgren's syndrome or another form), or a control subject (not recorded which).

There are many counts of this clonotype. V is TRBV6-1 and J is TRBJ2-6; possible D gene TRBD1, 6 bases. V lost 6 bases, J lost 2 bases, and 14 bases lay in between. This CDR3 is built from 16 residues. Germline V gene sequence: CDR1 MNHNS, CDR2 SASEGT. The CDR3 DNA reads as TGTGCCAGCAGCCAGGGCAACAGGGCTGGGGCCAACGTCCTGACTTTC. Translating it yields CASSQGNRAGANVLTF.

Ten or more counts support this clonotype. The chain recombines TRBV6-1 with TRBJ2-3, with a possible D match to TRBD2 (5 bases). Trimming cost V 5 bases and J 0 bases, with 12 bases left between them. CDR1 and CDR2 from the germline V gene are MNHNS and SASEGT. The CDR3 length is 15 residues. Here the CDR3 reads CASSSSGLSTDTQYF. DNA of the CDR3: TGTGCCAGCAGTTCCAGCGGACTTAGCACAGATACGCAGTATTTT.

For the CDR3, the DNA is TGTGCCAGCTCCCTCATCCCGATCACAGATACGCAGTATTTT. Its translation is CASSLIPITDTQYF. This chain connects TRBV18 to TRBJ2-3; D not certain. The CDR3 has 14 amino acids. Trimming pared 6 bases from V and 2 bases from J, leaving 12 bases between. Looked up from germline, CDR1 is KGHSH and CDR2 is LQKENI. The whole variable domain, filled in from reference TRBV18 and TRBJ2-3, reads NAGVMQNPRHLVRRRGQEARLRCSPMKGHSHVYWYRQLPEEGLKFMVYLQKENIIDESGMPKERFSAEFPKEGPSILRIQQVVRGDSAAYFCASSLIPITDTQYFGPGTRLTVL.

This clonotype appeared many times. J is TRBJ2-1 and V is TRBV7-6; D unclear. CDR3 length: 13 residues. Germline V gene lookup returns CDR1 SGHVS and CDR2 FNYEAQ. The germline V and J ends were trimmed by 1 base and 13 bases, with 14 bases remaining between them. The CDR3 reads CASSLDPSRHQFF. DNA of the CDR3: TGTGCCAGCAGCTTAGACCCTTCTCGCCACCAGTTCTTC.

In regard to this clonotype: A single base separates this from a much larger clone, so it may be a read error. The chain recombines TRBV28 with TRBJ2-1; 8 bases map to TRBD1. The germline V gene has CDR1 MDHEN and CDR2 SYDVKM. The CDR3 totals 16 residues. The ends lost 1 base at V and 6 bases at J; junction bases unmatched: 8. The CDR3 loop is CASSLSDRGKANEQFF. DNA of the CDR3: TGTGCCAGCAGTTTATCCGACAGGGGTAAGGCCAATGAGCAGTTCTTC.

This clonotype has at least ten counts. The V call is TRBV20-1, the J call TRBJ2-5; tentatively, D is TRBD1 or TRBD2 (6 bases each). The V end was cut by 2 bases, the J end by 3 bases, with 13 bases between. This CDR3 has 14 amino acids. Germline CDR1 is DFQATT and CDR2 is SNEGSKA (reference sequence). The DNA for the CDR3 is TGCAGTGCTAGACACACGCGGGACAAAGAGACCCAGTACTTC. Amino acids: CSARHTRDKETQYF.

This clonotype was counted between two and nine times. A read error may be the cause here, since a much bigger clone is one base away. The gene calls are TRBV6-1 and TRBJ2-7, with D possibly being TRBD1 or TRBD2 (5 bases each). Germline CDR1 and CDR2: MNHNS and SASEGT. Trimming took off 6 bases at V and 6 bases at J, with 15 bases between the two ends. The CDR3 is made up of 13 amino acids. The CDR3 loop is CASRAAGACEQYF. CDR3 in DNA: TGTGCCAGCAGGGCGGCCGGGGCCTGCGAGCAGTACTTC.

With regard to this clonotype: This may stem from a read error, because a much larger clone lies one nucleotide away. The chain couples TRBV6-6 to TRBJ2-1; 9 bases map to TRBD2. There are 16 residues in the CDR3. The germline gives CDR1 MNHNY, CDR2 SVGAGI (reference sequence). V shed 6 bases and J 9 bases; nucleotides not matched to a gene: 15. The CDR3 is CASRPTGPAGGAEQFF. CDR3 nucleotides: TGTGCCAGCAGACCAACGGGACCAGCGGGAGGAGCTGAGCAGTTCTTC.

This clonotype has more than one count but fewer than ten. This rearrangement joins TRBV12-5 to TRBJ1-4, with D perhaps matching TRBD1 (5 bases). In germline, CDR1 is LGHNT, CDR2 FRNRAP. V dropped 6 bases and J dropped 0 bases, with 11 bases sitting between them. The CDR3 is 15 amino acids. DNA of the CDR3: TGTGCTAGTGGACCGGGACGAGCAACTAATGAAAAACTGTTTTTT. Its translation: CASGPGRATNEKLFF.

This clonotype was recorded at least ten times. The rearrangement joins TRBV7-2 to TRBJ2-5, with TRBD2 identical over 9 bases. V dropped 5 bases and J dropped 4; count of bases not matched to a gene: 8. CDR1 and CDR2 (germline): SGHTA, FQGNSA. This CDR3 contains 15 residues. The CDR3 spells CASSPKAGGGETQYF. The CDR3 DNA is TGTGCCAGCAGCCCGAAAGCGGGGGGCGGAGAGACCCAGTACTTC.

V and J are TRBV20-1 and TRBJ1-3; possibly TRBD1 for D (5 bases). There are 14 residues in the CDR3. CDR1 is DFQATT and CDR2 is SNEGSKA in the germline V gene (reference sequence). Trimming left V 0 bases short and J 4 bases short, with 10 bases between. CDR3 region: CSARDPRGGNTIYF. The DNA of the CDR3 is TGCAGTGCTAGAGATCCGAGGGGAGGAAACACCATATATTTT.

This clonotype has only one observation. A much larger clone differs by one base, so this may be a read error. This chain joins TRBV7-2 and TRBJ2-3, with D perhaps TRBD1 (6 bases). V was trimmed by 1 base and J by 2 bases, leaving 10 bases between them. Germline V gene lookup returns CDR1 SGHTA and CDR2 FQGNSA. The CDR3 is made up of 15 amino acids. CDR3 residues: CASSLGGGPTDTQYF. The CDR3 DNA is TGTGCCAGCAGCTTAGGTGGGGGCCCCACAGATACGCAGTATTTT. The whole variable domain, filled in from reference TRBV7-2 and TRBJ2-3, reads GAGVSQSPSNKVTEKGKDVELRCDPISGHTALYWYRQSLGQGLEFLIYFQGNSAPDKSGLPSDRFSAERTGGSVSTLTIQRTQQEDSAVYLCASSLGGGPTDTQYFGPGTRLTVL.

Concerning this clonotype itself: At one of its ends the junction is not consistent with the germline gene, which may arise from a read error. The chain links TRBV28 to TRBJ2-3; maybe TRBD2 (6 bases). This CDR3 is 15 amino acids long. From germline, CDR1 is MDHEN and CDR2 SYDVKM. In DNA, the CDR3 is TGTGCCGGCAGCCGGCCGGGACTGAGCACAGATACGCAGTATTTT. Amino acid sequence: CAGSRPGLSTDTQYF.

V is TRBV30 and J is TRBJ2-1; D is unresolved. The CDR3 spans 11 residues. Germline CDR1 and CDR2: GTSNPN and SVGIG (reference sequence). Trimming removed 2 bases from V and 5 bases from J, with 4 bases in between. Here the CDR3 reads CAWSSDNEQFF. The CDR3 DNA reads TGTGCCTGGAGTTCGGACAATGAGCAGTTCTTC.

This clonotype occurred a few times. The rearrangement links TRBV29-1 to TRBJ1-1; the D is unclear. Germline V CDR1 and CDR2: SQVTM, ANQGSEA. With 3 bases removed from V and 1 base from J, the gap between germline ends came to 18 bases. CDR3 length equals 16 residues. CDR3: CSVDGLVGLRNTEAFF. As DNA, the CDR3 is TGCAGCGTTGACGGATTGGTAGGACTGAGGAACACTGAAGCTTTCTTT.

This chain connects TRBV20-1 to TRBJ2-1; a possible D gene is TRBD2 (6 bases). Germline V gives CDR1 DFQATT, CDR2 SNEGSKA (reference sequence). The CDR3 runs to 13 residues. Trimming pared 3 bases from V and 0 bases from J, leaving 6 bases between. Here the CDR3 DNA reads TGCAGTGCTAGCGGGAGCTCCTACAATGAGCAGTTCTTC. The encoded protein is CSASGSSYNEQFF.

A few counts support this clonotype. This chain joins TRBV7-2 and TRBJ2-5; D unresolved. Trimming cost V 3 bases and J 5 bases, with 7 bases left between them. This CDR3 has 12 residues. Germline CDR1 SGHTA, CDR2 FQGNSA. CDR3: CASSFSRETQYF. CDR3 bases: TGTGCCAGCAGCTTTTCCCGGGAGACCCAGTACTTC.

Here the CDR3 reads CASSESSPLHF. The CDR3 coding sequence is TGTGCCAGCAGTGAAAGTTCACCCCTCCACTTT. This rearrangement joins TRBV2 to TRBJ1-6; D gene ambiguous. Germline V gene lookup returns CDR1 SNHLY and CDR2 FYNNEI. Trimming pared 2 bases from V and 9 bases from J, leaving 2 bases between. The CDR3 consists of 11 residues.

This clonotype was picked up many times. The V and J genes are TRBV6-6 and TRBJ1-6; 9 bases are a match to TRBD1. Germline-derived CDR1 and CDR2 are MNHNY and SVGAGI (reference sequence). CDR3 length: 18 amino acids. V lost 0 bases and J lost 4; bases outside the gene matches: 7. CDR3 coding DNA: TGTGCCAGCAGTTACTCGAGGGACAGGGCCCAGTATAATTCACCCCTCCACTTT. Translation: CASSYSRDRAQYNSPLHF.

This clonotype was observed at least ten times. This chain joins TRBV7-9 and TRBJ2-3; 8 nucleotides align to TRBD2. The V segment lost 7 bases and the J segment 6 bases; nucleotides outside the gene matches: 12. Germline values: CDR1 SEHNR, CDR2 FQNEAQ (reference sequence). The CDR3 has 15 amino acids. The CDR3 sequence is CASTPSGTRYDTQYF. In nucleotides, the CDR3 is TGTGCCAGCACTCCTTCCGGGACTAGGTACGATACGCAGTATTTT.

This clonotype has ten or more counts. This rearrangement joins TRBV20-1 to TRBJ2-7; 9 bases map to TRBD2. V lost 8 bases to trimming and J lost 3 bases; unmatched junction nucleotides: 8. From germline, CDR1 is DFQATT and CDR2 SNEGSKA (reference sequence). This CDR3 is 13 amino acids long. CDR3 in amino acids: CSIVRREGYEQYF. CDR3 in DNA: TGCAGTATAGTTCGGCGGGAGGGCTACGAGCAGTACTTC.

A note on this clonotype: In this CDR3 the conserved last residue, phenylalanine or tryptophan, is missing, so a read error is likely. The chain employs TRBV20-1 and TRBJ2-3; 9 positions agree with TRBD2. The CDR3 consists of 14 residues. The germline CDR1 and CDR2 sequences are DFQATT and SNEGSKA (reference sequence). The CDR3 DNA is TGCAGTACTAGAGTTCTAGCGGGATCGGATACGCAGTATTCT. Translated: CSTRVLAGSDTQYS.

In its sample, this clonotype was seen many times. V and J are TRBV6-1 and TRBJ2-7; D tentatively fits TRBD1 or TRBD2 (5 bases each). Germline assignment: CDR1 MNHNS and CDR2 SASEGT. The length of the CDR3 is 12 residues. The V end lost 6 bases, the J end lost 6 bases, and 12 bases lay between the germline ends. CDR3 protein: CASRHTGGEQYV. CDR3 in DNA: TGTGCCAGCAGACACACTGGGGGCGAGCAGTACGTC.

Notes on this clonotype: Mismatch with germline at one junction end may stem from a read error. This chain joins TRBV6-1 and TRBJ2-1, with 8 bases lining up with TRBD2. Germline V gene sequence: CDR1 MNHNS, CDR2 SASEGT. This CDR3 comprises 14 residues. The CDR3 is CASTRGTRMNERFF. The CDR3 DNA sequence: TGTGCCAGCACCCGGGGGACTAGGATGAATGAGCGGTTCTTC.

The chain couples TRBV19 to TRBJ1-5; no firm D call. This CDR3 has 14 amino acids. Germline V CDR1 and CDR2: LNHDA, SQIVND (reference sequence). Between the trimmed V and J ends, which lost 4 bases and 3 bases, there was a span of 10 bases. CDR3 amino acids: CASSSPGSNQPQHF. The CDR3 coding sequence is TGTGCCAGTAGTAGCCCGGGTTCCAATCAGCCCCAGCATTTT.

This clonotype was counted ten times or more. The chain uses TRBV2 and TRBJ2-3, with D perhaps matching TRBD1 or TRBD2 (6 bases each). The V gene lost 5 bases and the J gene lost 2 bases, with 14 bases spanning the gap. Looked up from germline, CDR1 is SNHLY and CDR2 is FYNNEI. The CDR3 contains 15 residues. The CDR3 loop reads CASSRGQQDTDTQYF. CDR3 bases: TGTGCCAGCAGTCGGGGGCAGCAGGACACAGATACGCAGTATTTT.

This clonotype has only a few counts. The V call is TRBV18, the J call TRBJ1-1, with D perhaps TRBD1 (6 bases). CDR1 is KGHSH, CDR2 LQKENI, per germline. The CDR3 extends over 13 amino acids. Trimming pared 6 bases from V and 8 bases from J, leaving 16 bases between. CDR3 in DNA: TGTGCCAGCTCGGGGGCCACCGGTGGAGAAGCTTTCTTT. Protein: CASSGATGGEAFF. Full variable domain (remainder filled in from reference TRBV18 and TRBJ1-1): NAGVMQNPRHLVRRRGQEARLRCSPMKGHSHVYWYRQLPEEGLKFMVYLQKENIIDESGMPKERFSAEFPKEGPSILRIQQVVRGDSAAYFCASSGATGGEAFFGQGTRLTVV.

This chain connects TRBV3-1 to TRBJ2-1; TRBD2 matches 10 bases. The CDR3 runs 18 residues. The J segment lost 4 bases and the V segment lost 0 bases, leaving 9 bases of the junction unmatched. CDR1 is LGHDT and CDR2 is YNNKEL in the germline V gene (reference sequence). CDR3 amino acids: CASSQDRTSGTFYNEQFF. The CDR3 DNA reads as TGTGCCAGCAGCCAAGATCGAACTAGCGGGACGTTTTACAATGAGCAGTTCTTC.

This clonotype was seen at least ten times. The rearrangement links TRBV20-1 to TRBJ1-1; unclear D gene. Germline V gene data show CDR1 as DFQATT and CDR2 as SNEGSKA (reference sequence). The CDR3 is 12 amino acids. The germline V and J ends were trimmed by 1 base and 1 base, with 4 bases remaining between them. The CDR3 DNA reads TGCAGTGCTAGAGCCACGAACACTGAAGCTTTCTTT. Amino acid sequence: CSARATNTEAFF.